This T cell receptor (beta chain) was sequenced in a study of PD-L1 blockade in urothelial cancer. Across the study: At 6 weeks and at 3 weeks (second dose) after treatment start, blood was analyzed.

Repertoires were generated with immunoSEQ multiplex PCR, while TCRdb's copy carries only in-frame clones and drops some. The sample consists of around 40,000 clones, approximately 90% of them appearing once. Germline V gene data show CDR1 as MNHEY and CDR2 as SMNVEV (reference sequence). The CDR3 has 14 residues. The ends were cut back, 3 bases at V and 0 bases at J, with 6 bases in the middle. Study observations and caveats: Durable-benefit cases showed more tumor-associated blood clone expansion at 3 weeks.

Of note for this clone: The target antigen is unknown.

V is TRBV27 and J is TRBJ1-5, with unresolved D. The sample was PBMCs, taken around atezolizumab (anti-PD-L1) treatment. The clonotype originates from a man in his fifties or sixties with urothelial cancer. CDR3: CASSFSNSNQPQHF. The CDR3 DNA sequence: TGTGCCAGCAGTTTTTCAAATAGCAATCAGCCCCAGCATTTT.